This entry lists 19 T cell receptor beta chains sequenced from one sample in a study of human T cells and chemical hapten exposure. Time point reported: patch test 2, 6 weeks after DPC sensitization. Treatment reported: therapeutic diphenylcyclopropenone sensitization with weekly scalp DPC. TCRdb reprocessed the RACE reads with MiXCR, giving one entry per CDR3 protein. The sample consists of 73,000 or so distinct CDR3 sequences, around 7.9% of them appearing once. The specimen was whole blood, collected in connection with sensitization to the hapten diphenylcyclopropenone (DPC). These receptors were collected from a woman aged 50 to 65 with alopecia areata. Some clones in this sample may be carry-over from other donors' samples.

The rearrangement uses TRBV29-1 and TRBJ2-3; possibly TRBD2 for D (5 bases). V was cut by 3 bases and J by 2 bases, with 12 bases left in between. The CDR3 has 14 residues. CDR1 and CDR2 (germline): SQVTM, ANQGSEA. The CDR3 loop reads CSVDGLPTTDTQYF. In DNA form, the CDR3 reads TGCAGCGTTGATGGACTCCCAACCACAGATACGCAGTATTTT.

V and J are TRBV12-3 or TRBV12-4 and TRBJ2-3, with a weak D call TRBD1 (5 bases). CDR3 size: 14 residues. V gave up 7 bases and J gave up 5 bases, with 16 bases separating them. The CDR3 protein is CASKVNQGGDTQYF. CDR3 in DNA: TGTGCCAGCAAAGTCAACCAGGGCGGAGATACGCAGTATTTT.

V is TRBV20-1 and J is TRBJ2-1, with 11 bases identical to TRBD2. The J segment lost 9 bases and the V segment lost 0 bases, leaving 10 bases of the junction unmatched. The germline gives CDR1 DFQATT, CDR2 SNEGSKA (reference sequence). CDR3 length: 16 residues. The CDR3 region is CSARERSSGGQGEQFF. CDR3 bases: TGCAGTGCTAGAGAGAGGTCTAGCGGGGGGCAGGGTGAGCAGTTCTTC.

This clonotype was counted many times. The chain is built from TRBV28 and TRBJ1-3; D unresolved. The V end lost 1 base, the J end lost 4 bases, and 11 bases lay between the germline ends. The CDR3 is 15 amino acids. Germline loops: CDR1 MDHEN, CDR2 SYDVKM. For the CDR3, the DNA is TGTGCCAGCAGTTTATCCACAGACTGGGGAAACACCATATATTTT. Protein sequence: CASSLSTDWGNTIYF. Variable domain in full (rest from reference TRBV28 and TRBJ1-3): DVKVTQSSRYLVKRTGEKVFLECVQDMDHENMFWYRQDPGLGLRLIYFSYDVKMKEKGDIPEGYSVSREKKERFSLILESASTNQTSMYLCASSLSTDWGNTIYFGEGSWLTVV.

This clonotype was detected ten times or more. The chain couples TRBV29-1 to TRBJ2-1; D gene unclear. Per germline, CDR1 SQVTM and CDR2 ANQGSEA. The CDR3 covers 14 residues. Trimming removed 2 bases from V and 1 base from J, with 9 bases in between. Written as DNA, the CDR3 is TGCAGCGTTGAAAGCGATGGGTCCTACAATGAGCAGTTCTTC. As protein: CSVESDGSYNEQFF.

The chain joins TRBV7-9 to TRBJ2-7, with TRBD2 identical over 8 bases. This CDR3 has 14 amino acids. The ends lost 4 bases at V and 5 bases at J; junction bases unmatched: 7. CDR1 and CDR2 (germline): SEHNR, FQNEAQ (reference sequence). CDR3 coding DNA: TGTGCCAGCAGCTCGGGACTAGGCCCCCACGAGCAGTACTTC. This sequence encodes CASSSGLGPHEQYF.

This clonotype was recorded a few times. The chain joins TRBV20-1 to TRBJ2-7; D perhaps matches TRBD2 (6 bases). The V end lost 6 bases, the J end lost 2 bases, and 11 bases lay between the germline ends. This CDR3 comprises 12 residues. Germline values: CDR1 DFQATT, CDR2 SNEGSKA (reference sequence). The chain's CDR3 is CSALTGAYEQYF. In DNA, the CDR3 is TGCAGTGCCCTGACGGGGGCCTACGAGCAGTACTTC.

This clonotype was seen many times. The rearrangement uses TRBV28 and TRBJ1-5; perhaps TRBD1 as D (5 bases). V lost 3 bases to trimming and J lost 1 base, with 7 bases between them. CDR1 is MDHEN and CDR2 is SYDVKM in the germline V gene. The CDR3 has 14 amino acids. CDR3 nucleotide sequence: TGTGCCAGCAGTTTCCGGACAAGCAATCAGCCCCAGCATTTT. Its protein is CASSFRTSNQPQHF.

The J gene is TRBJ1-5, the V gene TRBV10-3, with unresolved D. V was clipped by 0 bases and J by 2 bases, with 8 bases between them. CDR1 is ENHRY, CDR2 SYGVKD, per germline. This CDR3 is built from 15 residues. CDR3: CAISESPGGNQPQHF. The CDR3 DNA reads TGTGCCATCAGTGAGTCCCCAGGTGGCAATCAGCCCCAGCATTTT.

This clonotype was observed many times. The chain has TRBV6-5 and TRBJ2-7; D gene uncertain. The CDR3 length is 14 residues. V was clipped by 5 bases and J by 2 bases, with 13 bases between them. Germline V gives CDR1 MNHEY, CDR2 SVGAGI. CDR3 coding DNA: TGTGCCAGCAGTACCCTGGACGTGCCCTACGAGCAGTACTTC. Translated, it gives CASSTLDVPYEQYF.

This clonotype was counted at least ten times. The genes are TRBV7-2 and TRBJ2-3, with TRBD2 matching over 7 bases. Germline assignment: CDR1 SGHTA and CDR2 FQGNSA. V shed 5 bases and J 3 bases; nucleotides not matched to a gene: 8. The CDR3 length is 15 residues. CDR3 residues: CASSPLGGRTDTQYF. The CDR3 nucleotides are TGTGCCAGCAGCCCGCTGGGAGGGAGAACAGATACGCAGTATTTT.

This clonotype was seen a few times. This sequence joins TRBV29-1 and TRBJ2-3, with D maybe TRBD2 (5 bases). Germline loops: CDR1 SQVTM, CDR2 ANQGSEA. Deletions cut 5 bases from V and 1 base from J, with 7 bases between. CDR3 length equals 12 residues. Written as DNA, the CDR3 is TGCAGCGTTCAGGAGGGCACAGATACGCAGTATTTT. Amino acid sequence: CSVQEGTDTQYF.

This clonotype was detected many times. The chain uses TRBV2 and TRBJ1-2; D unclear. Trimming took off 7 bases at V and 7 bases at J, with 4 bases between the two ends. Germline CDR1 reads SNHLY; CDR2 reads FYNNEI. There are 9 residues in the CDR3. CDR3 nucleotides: TGTGCCAGCATGCGTGGCTACACCTTC. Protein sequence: CASMRGYTF.

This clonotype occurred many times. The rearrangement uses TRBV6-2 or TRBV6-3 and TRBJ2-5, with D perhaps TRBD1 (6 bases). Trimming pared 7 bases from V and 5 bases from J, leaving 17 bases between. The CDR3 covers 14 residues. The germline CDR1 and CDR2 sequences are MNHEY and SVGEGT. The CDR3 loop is CASKTTGFVETQYF. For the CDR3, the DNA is TGTGCCAGCAAAACCACAGGGTTTGTGGAGACCCAGTACTTC.

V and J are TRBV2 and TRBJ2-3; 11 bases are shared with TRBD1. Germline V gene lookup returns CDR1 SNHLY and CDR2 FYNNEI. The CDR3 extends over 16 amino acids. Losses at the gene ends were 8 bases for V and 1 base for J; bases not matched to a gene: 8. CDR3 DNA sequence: TGTGCCAGCGGGGACAGGGGGTATCGGGGCACAGATACGCAGTATTTT. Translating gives CASGDRGYRGTDTQYF.

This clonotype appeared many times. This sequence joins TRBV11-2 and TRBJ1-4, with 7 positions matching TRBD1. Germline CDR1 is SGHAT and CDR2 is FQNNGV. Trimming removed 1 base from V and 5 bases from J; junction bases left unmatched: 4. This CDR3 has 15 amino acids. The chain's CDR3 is CASSLGGTVNEKLFF. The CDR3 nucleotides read TGTGCCAGCAGCTTAGGTGGGACAGTCAATGAAAAACTGTTTTTT.

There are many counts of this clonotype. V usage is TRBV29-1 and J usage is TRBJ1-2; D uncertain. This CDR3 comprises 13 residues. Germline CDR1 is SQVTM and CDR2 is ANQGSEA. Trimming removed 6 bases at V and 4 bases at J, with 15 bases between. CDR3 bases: TGCAGCGTGGTGGGAGGCCCCCCCTATGGCTACACCTTC. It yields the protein CSVVGGPPYGYTF.

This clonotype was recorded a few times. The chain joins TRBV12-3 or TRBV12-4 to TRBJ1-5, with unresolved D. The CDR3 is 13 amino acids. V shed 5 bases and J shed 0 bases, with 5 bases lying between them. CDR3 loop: CASSPYSNQPQHF. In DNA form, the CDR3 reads TGTGCCAGCAGTCCTTATAGCAATCAGCCCCAGCATTTT.

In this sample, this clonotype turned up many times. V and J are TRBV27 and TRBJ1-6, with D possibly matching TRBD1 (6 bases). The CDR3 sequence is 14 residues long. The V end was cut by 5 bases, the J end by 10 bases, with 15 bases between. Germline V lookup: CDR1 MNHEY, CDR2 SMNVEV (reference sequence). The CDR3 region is CASSGAQGSSPLHF. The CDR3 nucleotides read TGTGCCAGCAGTGGAGCACAGGGATCCTCACCCCTCCACTTT.